This is a list of T cell receptor beta chains from one sample in a study of vaccination effects on CD4 cells after COVID-19. TCRdb's copy holds only in-frame clones and misses some; the assay was immunoSEQ multiplex PCR. The table lists about 64,000 clones, about 69% of them singletons, with roughly 25% in the top ten. Their antigens are not known. The specimen comprised CD4+ T cells from PBMCs cultured without peptide, sampled before COVID-19 vaccination. The source of these receptors is a human donor who had a prior SARS-CoV-2 infection. CDR3s include the opening cysteine and the closing phenylalanine or tryptophan. A D gene is named only where the DNA matches it firmly. For some rows the clone size is stated as once, few or many, or as a class when expanded; others skip it.

CDR3 length: 13
D gene: -
clone size: -
J gene: TRBJ2-5
V gene: TRBV28
CDR3 protein: CASSLKGGETQYF
CDR3 DNA: TGTGCCAGCAGTTTAAAGGGCGGGGAGACCCAGTACTTC

CDR3 length: 18
D gene: TRBD2
clone size: -
J gene: TRBJ2-3
V gene: TRBV4-2
CDR3 protein: CASSQGTSGRAMTDTQYF
CDR3 DNA: TGTGCCAGCAGCCAAGGGACTAGCGGGAGGGCTATGACAGATACGCAGTATTTT

CDR3 length: 13
D gene: TRBD1
clone size: -
J gene: TRBJ1-4
V gene: TRBV12-5
CDR3 protein: CASDTGGGEKLFF
CDR3 DNA: TGTGCTAGTGATACAGGGGGCGGTGAAAAACTGTTTTTT

CDR3 length: 15
D gene: TRBD1
clone size: once
J gene: TRBJ1-4
V gene: TRBV3-1/TRBV3-2
CDR3 protein: CASSHRTGGNEKLFF
CDR3 DNA: TGTGCCAGCAGCCACCGGACAGGGGGTAATGAAAAACTGTTTTTT

CDR3 length: 12
D gene: -
clone size: few
J gene: TRBJ2-7
V gene: TRBV28
CDR3 protein: CASRTSSYEQYF
CDR3 DNA: TGTGCCAGCAGGACTAGCTCCTACGAGCAGTACTTC

CDR3 length: 13
D gene: -
clone size: -
J gene: TRBJ1-2
V gene: TRBV5-1
CDR3 protein: CASSLELTYGYTF
CDR3 DNA: TGCGCCAGCAGCTTGGAACTGACCTATGGCTACACCTTC

CDR3 length: 11
D gene: -
clone size: -
J gene: TRBJ1-2
V gene: TRBV7-9
CDR3 protein: CASGSVYGYTF
CDR3 DNA: TGTGCCAGCGGGTCGGTCTATGGCTACACCTTC

CDR3 length: 14
D gene: -
clone size: once
J gene: TRBJ2-5
V gene: TRBV7-2
CDR3 protein: CASSPGESAETQYF
CDR3 DNA: TGTGCCAGCAGCCCTGGTGAGTCAGCAGAGACCCAGTACTTC

CDR3 length: 14
D gene: -
clone size: -
J gene: TRBJ2-2
V gene: TRBV2
CDR3 protein: CASTTSRNTGELFF
CDR3 DNA: TGTGCCAGCACCACTAGCAGGAACACCGGGGAGCTGTTTTTT

CDR3 length: 15
D gene: -
clone size: -
J gene: TRBJ2-7
V gene: TRBV28
CDR3 protein: CASSLGLAGIYEQYF
CDR3 DNA: TGTGCCAGCAGTTTAGGGCTAGCCGGCATCTACGAGCAGTACTTC

CDR3 length: 13
D gene: -
clone size: once
J gene: TRBJ2-7
V gene: TRBV20-1
CDR3 protein: CSASAGPGYEQYF
CDR3 DNA: TGCAGTGCTAGTGCGGGTCCAGGATACGAGCAGTACTTC

CDR3 length: 13
D gene: -
clone size: few
J gene: TRBJ2-1
V gene: TRBV6-5
CDR3 protein: CASTTGSGNEQFF
CDR3 DNA: TGTGCCAGCACTACAGGGTCTGGGAATGAGCAGTTCTTC

CDR3 length: 14
D gene: -
clone size: -
J gene: TRBJ2-5
V gene: TRBV28
CDR3 protein: CASSLFGVVRVQYF
CDR3 DNA: TGTGCCAGCAGTTTATTTGGGGTGGTTAGGGTCCAGTACTTC

CDR3 length: 14
D gene: -
clone size: -
J gene: TRBJ2-3
V gene: TRBV6-4
CDR3 protein: CASSPGASTDTQYF
CDR3 DNA: TGTGCCAGCAGCCCGGGGGCTAGCACAGATACGCAGTATTTT

CDR3 length: 13
D gene: TRBD1
clone size: -
J gene: TRBJ2-7
V gene: TRBV5-4
CDR3 protein: CASSRDRGYEQYF
CDR3 DNA: TGTGCCAGCAGCAGGGACAGGGGGTACGAGCAGTACTTC

CDR3 length: 17
D gene: TRBD1
clone size: -
J gene: TRBJ1-1
V gene: TRBV5-1
CDR3 protein: CASSLVGQGLLNTEAFF
CDR3 DNA: TGCGCCAGCAGCTTGGTTGGACAGGGACTCTTGAACACTGAAGCTTTCTTT

CDR3 length: 14
D gene: TRBD1
clone size: once
J gene: TRBJ1-4
V gene: TRBV11-2
CDR3 protein: CASSRDRANEKLFF
CDR3 DNA: TGTGCCAGCAGCCGGGACAGAGCCAATGAAAAACTGTTTTTT

CDR3 length: 13
D gene: TRBD1
clone size: -
J gene: TRBJ1-2
V gene: TRBV15
CDR3 protein: CATSRQGTSGYTF
CDR3 DNA: TGTGCCACCAGTAGACAGGGAACAAGTGGCTACACCTTC

CDR3 length: 19
D gene: -
clone size: once
J gene: TRBJ2-5
V gene: TRBV21-1
CDR3 protein: CASSKTAGEGPRSQETQYF
CDR3 DNA: TGTGCCAGCAGCAAAACGGCAGGGGAGGGGCCCAGAAGCCAAGAGACCCAGTACTTC

CDR3 length: 15
D gene: -
clone size: -
J gene: TRBJ2-2
V gene: TRBV9
CDR3 protein: CASSVVGSLTGELFF
CDR3 DNA: TGTGCCAGCAGCGTAGTAGGCAGCCTTACCGGGGAGCTGTTTTTT

CDR3 length: 14
D gene: -
clone size: -
J gene: TRBJ2-3
V gene: TRBV27
CDR3 protein: CARDPPDRPDTQYF
CDR3 DNA: TGTGCCAGAGATCCACCCGATAGGCCAGATACGCAGTATTTT

CDR3 length: 16
D gene: TRBD1
clone size: few
J gene: TRBJ1-2
V gene: TRBV18
CDR3 protein: CASSPPRGDSAYGYTF
CDR3 DNA: TGTGCCAGCTCACCCCCCCGCGGGGACAGCGCCTATGGCTACACCTTC

CDR3 length: 14
D gene: -
clone size: -
J gene: TRBJ2-3
V gene: TRBV21-1
CDR3 protein: CASRYSGDTDTQYF
CDR3 DNA: TGTGCCAGCAGATATAGCGGGGACACAGATACGCAGTATTTT

CDR3 length: 13
D gene: -
clone size: -
J gene: TRBJ1-4
V gene: TRBV29-1
CDR3 protein: CSVEGGGDEKLFF
CDR3 DNA: TGCAGCGTTGAAGGGGGTGGGGATGAAAAACTGTTTTTT

CDR3 length: 15
D gene: TRBD2
clone size: few
J gene: TRBJ2-5
V gene: TRBV9
CDR3 protein: CASSVTSGIGETQYF
CDR3 DNA: TGTGCCAGCAGCGTAACTAGCGGGATAGGGGAGACCCAGTACTTC

CDR3 length: 15
D gene: -
clone size: -
J gene: TRBJ1-5
V gene: TRBV19
CDR3 protein: CASSMKGYSNQPQHF
CDR3 DNA: TGTGCCAGTAGTATGAAGGGGTATAGCAATCAGCCCCAGCATTTT

CDR3 length: 14
D gene: -
clone size: once
J gene: TRBJ2-7
V gene: TRBV6-5
CDR3 protein: CASSYNYRTYEQYF
CDR3 DNA: TGTGCCAGCAGTTACAACTACCGAACCTACGAGCAGTACTTC

CDR3 length: 11
D gene: -
clone size: -
J gene: TRBJ1-3
V gene: TRBV12-3/TRBV12-4
CDR3 protein: CASRAGASIYF
CDR3 DNA: TGTGCCAGCAGGGCAGGGGCCTCCATATATTTT

CDR3 length: 16
D gene: TRBD1
clone size: -
J gene: TRBJ2-7
V gene: TRBV5-1
CDR3 protein: CASSLESAGGGYEQYF
CDR3 DNA: TGCGCCAGCAGCTTGGAGTCGGCAGGGGGCGGCTACGAGCAGTACTTC

CDR3 length: 14
D gene: -
clone size: -
J gene: TRBJ2-2
V gene: TRBV6-5
CDR3 protein: CASSWTFGTGELFF
CDR3 DNA: TGTGCCAGCAGTTGGACTTTCGGCACCGGGGAGCTGTTTTTT

CDR3 length: 17
D gene: -
clone size: -
J gene: TRBJ1-1
V gene: TRBV4-1
CDR3 protein: CASSQGNIWGGGTEAFF
CDR3 DNA: TGCGCCAGCAGCCAAGGCAATATTTGGGGGGGAGGGACTGAAGCTTTCTTT

CDR3 length: 16
D gene: -
clone size: -
J gene: TRBJ2-7
V gene: TRBV4-3
CDR3 protein: CASSQGQAYEPYEQYF
CDR3 DNA: TGCGCCAGCAGCCAAGGACAGGCCTATGAGCCTTACGAGCAGTACTTC

CDR3 length: 17
D gene: TRBD2
clone size: -
J gene: TRBJ2-7
V gene: TRBV5-6
CDR3 protein: CASSLAPGLAGVGEQYF
CDR3 DNA: TGTGCCAGCAGCTTAGCTCCGGGACTAGCGGGAGTGGGCGAGCAGTACTTC